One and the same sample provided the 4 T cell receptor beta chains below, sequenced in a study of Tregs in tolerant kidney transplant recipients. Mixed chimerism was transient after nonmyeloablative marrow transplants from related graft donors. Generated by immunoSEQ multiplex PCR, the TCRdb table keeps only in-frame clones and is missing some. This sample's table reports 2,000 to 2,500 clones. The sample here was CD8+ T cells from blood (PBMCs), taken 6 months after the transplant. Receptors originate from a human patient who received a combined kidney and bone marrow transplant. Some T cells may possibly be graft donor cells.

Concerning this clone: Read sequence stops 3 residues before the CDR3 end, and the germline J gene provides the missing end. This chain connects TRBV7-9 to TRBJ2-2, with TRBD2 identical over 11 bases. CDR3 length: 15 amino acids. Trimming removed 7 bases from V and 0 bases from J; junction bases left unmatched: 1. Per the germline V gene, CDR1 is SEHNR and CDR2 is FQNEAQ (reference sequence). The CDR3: CASTSGRPNTGELFF. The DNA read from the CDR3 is TGTGCCAGCACTAGCGGGAGGCCGAACACCGGGGAG.

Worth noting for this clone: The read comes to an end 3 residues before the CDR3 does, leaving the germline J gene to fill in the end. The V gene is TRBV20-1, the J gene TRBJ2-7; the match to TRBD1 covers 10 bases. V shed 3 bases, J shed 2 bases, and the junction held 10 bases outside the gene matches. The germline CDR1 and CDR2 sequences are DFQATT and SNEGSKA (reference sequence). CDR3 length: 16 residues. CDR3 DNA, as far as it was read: TGCAGTGCTAGTTGGGGACAGGGGTCGCTAACCTACGAG. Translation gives CSASWGQGSLTYE. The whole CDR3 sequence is CSASWGQGSLTYEQYF.

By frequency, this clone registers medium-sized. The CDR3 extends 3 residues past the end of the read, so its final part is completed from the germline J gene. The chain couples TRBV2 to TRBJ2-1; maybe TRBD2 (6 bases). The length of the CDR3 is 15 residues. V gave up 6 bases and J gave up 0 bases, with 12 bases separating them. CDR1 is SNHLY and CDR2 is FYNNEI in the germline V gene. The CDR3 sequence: CASRDSGSSYNEQFF. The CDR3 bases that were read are TGTGCCAGCAGAGATAGCGGAAGCTCCTACAATGAG. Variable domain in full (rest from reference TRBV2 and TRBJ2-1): EPEVTQTPSHQVTQMGQEVILRCVPISNHLYFYWYRQILGQKVEFLVSFYNNEISEKSEIFDDQFSVERPDGSNFTLKIRSTKLEDSAMYFCASRDSGSSYNEQFFGPGTRLTVL.

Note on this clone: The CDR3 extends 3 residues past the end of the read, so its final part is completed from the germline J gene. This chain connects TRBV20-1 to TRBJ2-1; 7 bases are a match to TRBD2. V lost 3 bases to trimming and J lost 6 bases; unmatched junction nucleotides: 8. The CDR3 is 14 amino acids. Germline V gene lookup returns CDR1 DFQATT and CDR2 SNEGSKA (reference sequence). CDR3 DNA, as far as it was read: TGCAGTGCTAGGTCCCTAGCGGAAGTCAATGAG. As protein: CSARSLAEVNE. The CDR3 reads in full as CSARSLAEVNEQFF.